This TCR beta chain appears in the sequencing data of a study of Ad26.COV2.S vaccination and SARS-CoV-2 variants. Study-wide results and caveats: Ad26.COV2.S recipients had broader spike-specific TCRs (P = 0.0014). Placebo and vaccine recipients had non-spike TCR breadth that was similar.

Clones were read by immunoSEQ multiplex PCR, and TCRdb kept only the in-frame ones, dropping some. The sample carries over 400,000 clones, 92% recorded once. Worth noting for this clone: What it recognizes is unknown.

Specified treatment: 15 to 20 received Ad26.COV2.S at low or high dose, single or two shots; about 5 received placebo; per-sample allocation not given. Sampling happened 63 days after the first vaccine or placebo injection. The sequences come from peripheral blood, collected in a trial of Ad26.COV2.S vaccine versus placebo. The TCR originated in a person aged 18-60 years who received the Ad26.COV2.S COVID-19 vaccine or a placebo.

The CDR3 reads CASRGQPNSPLHF. In nucleotides, the CDR3 is TGCGCCAGCAGAGGACAGCCTAATTCACCCCTCCACTTT. The chain recombines TRBV10-2 with TRBJ1-6; D might be TRBD1 (6 bases). CDR3 length: 13 amino acids. Trimming removed 6 bases from V and 6 bases from J, with 9 bases in between. Per the germline V gene, CDR1 is WSHSY and CDR2 is SAAADI.